This entry lists 9 T cell receptor beta chains sequenced from one sample in a study of CD8+ T cells in alopecia areata. Following extraction, RNA underwent reverse transcription to cDNA, which served as the sequencing template. Some clones are missing from TCRdb's copy, which holds only in-frame ones; the method was immunoSEQ multiplex PCR. The sample shows 200,000 to 250,000 clones, about 53% of them seen only once. This specimen consisted of CD4+ T cells sorted from blood, obtained at week 0. These receptor sequences come from a human donor with alopecia areata.

Many counts were recorded for this clone. The chain couples TRBV5-1 to TRBJ1-2; 11 bases align to TRBD1. The CDR3 is 16 residues long. Germline V lookup: CDR1 SGHRS, CDR2 YFSETQ. V shed 4 bases and J 8 bases; nucleotides not matched to a gene: 13. The CDR3 DNA follows: TGCGCCAGCAGCCCAGCGGGCGGACAGGGGGCGTCGGGCTACACCTTC. Protein product: CASSPAGGQGASGYTF.

This clone was counted a few times. The CDR3 DNA reads as TGTGCCTTTGCTTCAGGGTACGAGCAGTACTTC. This codes for CAFASGYEQYF. This rearrangement joins TRBV5-4 to TRBJ2-7, with D tentatively TRBD1 (5 bases). This CDR3 is 11 amino acids long. V was clipped by 10 bases and J by 4 bases, with 12 bases between them. Germline-derived CDR1 and CDR2 are SGHNT and YYREEE (reference sequence).

This clone was counted a single time. The genes are TRBV6-5 and TRBJ1-2; unclear D gene. The CDR3 runs 12 residues. Germline V lookup: CDR1 MNHEY, CDR2 SVGAGI. V was trimmed by 4 bases and J by 5 bases, leaving 8 bases between them. The CDR3 is CASSLGSYGYTF. CDR3 nucleotides: TGTGCCAGCAGTTTGGGTAGTTATGGCTACACCTTC.

This clone was recorded a few times. The CDR3 loop reads CASSFSSSTEAFF. The DNA for the CDR3 is TGTGCCAGCAGCTTTTCTTCGAGCACTGAAGCTTTCTTT. This rearrangement joins TRBV7-9 to TRBJ1-1; no clear D gene. The CDR3 consists of 13 residues. The germline CDR1 and CDR2 sequences are SEHNR and FQNEAQ (reference sequence). V dropped 3 bases and J dropped 4 bases, with 9 bases sitting between them.

This chain links TRBV6-1 with TRBJ1-1, with TRBD1 as a possible D gene (5 bases). The CDR3 is made up of 15 amino acids. V was clipped by 1 base and J by 4 bases, with 13 bases between them. Germline values: CDR1 MNHNS, CDR2 SASEGT. The CDR3 DNA is TGTGCCAGCAGTGAAGTTGGTGGTAGGGGCACTGAAGCTTTCTTT. Translated: CASSEVGGRGTEAFF.

This clone appeared a few times. CDR3 sequence reads: CATSPRQRLGEQYF. The CDR3 nucleotides are TGTGCCACCAGCCCCCGCCAGCGCCTAGGCGAGCAGTACTTC. The J gene is TRBJ2-7, the V gene TRBV15; no definite D call. V was shortened by 5 bases and J by 6 bases, with 17 bases between the two germline ends. Germline CDR1 is LNHNV and CDR2 is YYDKDF (reference sequence). The length of the CDR3 is 14 residues.

This sequence joins TRBV30 and TRBJ1-2; D is unresolved. V was shortened by 4 bases and J by 6 bases, with 18 bases between the two germline ends. This CDR3 has 14 residues. Germline loops: CDR1 GTSNPN, CDR2 SVGIG (reference sequence). CDR3 in DNA: TGTGCCTGGACAGTAATGGGGTATGATCATGGCTACACCTTC. Its protein product is CAWTVMGYDHGYTF.

This clone was picked up a small number of times. The chain combines TRBV19 with TRBJ1-3; D ambiguous. CDR3 length equals 14 residues. Trimming pared 10 bases from V and 0 bases from J, leaving 13 bases between. CDR1 and CDR2 from the germline V gene are LNHDA and SQIVND (reference sequence). CDR3 sequence reads: CATHTGSSGNTIYF. For the CDR3, the DNA is TGTGCCACCCACACCGGAAGCTCTGGAAACACCATATATTTT.

As DNA, the CDR3 is TGTGCCAGCAGCCAAATCAGGGGGCGGAGCGAGCAGTACTTC. Translated, it gives CASSQIRGRSEQYF. V is TRBV5-4 and J is TRBJ2-7, with TRBD1 matching over 8 bases. The germline CDR1 and CDR2 sequences are SGHNT and YYREEE (reference sequence). CDR3 length: 14 amino acids. The ends lost 4 bases at V and 6 bases at J; junction bases unmatched: 9.